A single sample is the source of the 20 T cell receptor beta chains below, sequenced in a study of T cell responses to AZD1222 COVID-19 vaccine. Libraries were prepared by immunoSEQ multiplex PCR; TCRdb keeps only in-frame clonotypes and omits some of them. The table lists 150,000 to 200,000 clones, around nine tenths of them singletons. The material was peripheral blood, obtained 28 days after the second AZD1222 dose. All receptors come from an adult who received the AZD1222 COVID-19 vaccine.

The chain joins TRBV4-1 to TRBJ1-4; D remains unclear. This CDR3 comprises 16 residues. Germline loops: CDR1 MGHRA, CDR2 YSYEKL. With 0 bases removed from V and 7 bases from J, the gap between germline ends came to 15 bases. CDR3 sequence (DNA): TGCGCCAGCAGCCAAGATAACGGGTCCCTCGGTGAAAAACTGTTTTTT. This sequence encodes CASSQDNGSLGEKLFF.

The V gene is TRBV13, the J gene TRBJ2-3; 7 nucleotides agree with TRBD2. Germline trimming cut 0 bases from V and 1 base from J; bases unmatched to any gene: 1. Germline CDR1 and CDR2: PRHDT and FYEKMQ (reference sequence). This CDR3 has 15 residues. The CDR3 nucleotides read TGTGCCAGCAGCTTAGGTCGGGGGGGCACAGATACGCAGTATTTT. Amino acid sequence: CASSLGRGGTDTQYF.

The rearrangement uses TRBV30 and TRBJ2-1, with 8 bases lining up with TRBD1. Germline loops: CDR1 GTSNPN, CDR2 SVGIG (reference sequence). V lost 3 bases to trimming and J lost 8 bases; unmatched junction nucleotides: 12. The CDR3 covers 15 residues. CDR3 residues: CAWSLGQASRDEQFF. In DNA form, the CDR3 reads TGTGCCTGGAGCTTGGGACAGGCGTCAAGGGATGAGCAGTTCTTC.

The CDR3 sequence: CASSPDQQGRGKLFF. In nucleotides, the CDR3 is TGTGCCAGTAGCCCCGACCAACAGGGCCGGGGGAAACTGTTTTTT. The chain is built from TRBV19 and TRBJ1-4, with D possibly TRBD1 on 6 matching bases. Germline CDR1 and CDR2: LNHDA and SQIVND (reference sequence). This CDR3 is built from 15 residues. V lost 6 bases, J lost 11 bases, and 22 bases lay in between.

In nucleotides, the CDR3 is TGCGCCAGCAGCTTCCTCGGACTAGCCGGGGAGCTGTTTTTT. Its protein product is CASSFLGLAGELFF. The chain employs TRBV5-1 and TRBJ2-2; TRBD2 aligns across 7 bases. CDR3 length equals 14 residues. CDR1 and CDR2 from the germline V gene are SGHRS and YFSETQ. Losses at the gene ends were 2 bases for V and 6 bases for J; bases not matched to a gene: 4.

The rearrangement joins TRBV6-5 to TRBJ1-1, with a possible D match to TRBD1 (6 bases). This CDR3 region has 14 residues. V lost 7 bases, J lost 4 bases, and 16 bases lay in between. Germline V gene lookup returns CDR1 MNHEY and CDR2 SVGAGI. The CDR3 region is CASNFGGGGTEAFF. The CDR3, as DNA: TGTGCCAGCAATTTTGGGGGCGGTGGCACTGAAGCTTTCTTT.

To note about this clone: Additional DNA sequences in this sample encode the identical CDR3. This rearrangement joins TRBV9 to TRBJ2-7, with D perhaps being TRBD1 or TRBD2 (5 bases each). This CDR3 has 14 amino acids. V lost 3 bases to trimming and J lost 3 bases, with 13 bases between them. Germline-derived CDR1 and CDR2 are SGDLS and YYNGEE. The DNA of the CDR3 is TGTGCCAGCAGCGCAGGACAAAGCGGCTACGAGCAGTACTTC. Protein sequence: CASSAGQSGYEQYF.

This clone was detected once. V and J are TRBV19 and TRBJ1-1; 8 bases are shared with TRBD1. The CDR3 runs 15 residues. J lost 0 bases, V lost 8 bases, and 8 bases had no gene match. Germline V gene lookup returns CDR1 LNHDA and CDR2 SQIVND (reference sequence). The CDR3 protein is CASRHRQGMNTEAFF. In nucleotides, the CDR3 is TGTGCCAGTCGTCACCGACAGGGGATGAACACTGAAGCTTTCTTT.

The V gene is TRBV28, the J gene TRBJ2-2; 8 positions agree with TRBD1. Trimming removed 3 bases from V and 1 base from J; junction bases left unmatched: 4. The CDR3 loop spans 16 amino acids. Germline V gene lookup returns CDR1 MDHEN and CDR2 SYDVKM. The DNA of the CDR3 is TGTGCCAGCAGTTTGTTGGGGACAGGGAACACCGGGGAGCTGTTTTTT. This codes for CASSLLGTGNTGELFF.

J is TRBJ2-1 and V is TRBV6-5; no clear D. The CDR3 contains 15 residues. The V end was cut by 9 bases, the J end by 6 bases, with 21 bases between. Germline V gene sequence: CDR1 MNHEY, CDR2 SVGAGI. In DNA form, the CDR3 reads TGTGCCAGTAACCTCGCCGTGGACCGGTCCAATGAGCAGTTCTTC. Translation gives CASNLAVDRSNEQFF.

The CDR3 nucleotides read TGTGCCAGCAGGGGCTGGGGGGGTACGTACTCTGGGGCCAACGTCCTGACTTTC. Protein product: CASRGWGGTYSGANVLTF. J is TRBJ2-6 and V is TRBV11-2; 7 nucleotides match TRBD2. There are 18 residues in the CDR3. CDR1 and CDR2 from the germline V gene are SGHAT and FQNNGV. Trimming at V came to 6 bases and at J to 0 bases, leaving 11 bases not matched to a gene.

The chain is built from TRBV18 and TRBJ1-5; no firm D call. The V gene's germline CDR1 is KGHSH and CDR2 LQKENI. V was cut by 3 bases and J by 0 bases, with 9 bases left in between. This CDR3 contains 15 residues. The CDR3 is CASSPGGHSNQPQHF. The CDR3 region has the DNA TGTGCCAGCTCACCGGGCGGCCATAGCAATCAGCCCCAGCATTTT.

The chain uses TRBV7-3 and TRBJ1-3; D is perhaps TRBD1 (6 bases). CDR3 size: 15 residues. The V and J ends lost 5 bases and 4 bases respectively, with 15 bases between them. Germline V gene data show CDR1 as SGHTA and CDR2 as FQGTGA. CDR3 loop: CASSPSTGRGNTIYF. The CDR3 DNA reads TGTGCCAGCAGCCCATCCACAGGGAGGGGAAACACCATATATTTT.

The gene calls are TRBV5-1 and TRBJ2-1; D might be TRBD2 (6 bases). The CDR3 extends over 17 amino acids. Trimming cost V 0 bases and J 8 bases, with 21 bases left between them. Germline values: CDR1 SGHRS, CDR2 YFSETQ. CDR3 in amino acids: CASSLELAVGGKDEQFF. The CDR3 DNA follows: TGCGCCAGCAGCTTGGAACTAGCCGTAGGAGGTAAGGATGAGCAGTTCTTC.

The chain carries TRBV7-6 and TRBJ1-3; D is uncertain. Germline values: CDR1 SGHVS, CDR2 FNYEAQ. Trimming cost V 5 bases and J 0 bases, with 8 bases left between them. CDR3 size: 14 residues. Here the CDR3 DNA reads TGTGCCAGCAGCAAGGATCACTCTGGAAACACCATATATTTT. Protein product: CASSKDHSGNTIYF.

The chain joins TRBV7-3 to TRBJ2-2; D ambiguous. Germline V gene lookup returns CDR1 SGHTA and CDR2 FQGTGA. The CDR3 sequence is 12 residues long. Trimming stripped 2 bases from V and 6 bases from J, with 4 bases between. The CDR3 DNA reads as TGTGCCAGCAGCTTATACCCCGGGGAGCTGTTTTTT. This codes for CASSLYPGELFF.

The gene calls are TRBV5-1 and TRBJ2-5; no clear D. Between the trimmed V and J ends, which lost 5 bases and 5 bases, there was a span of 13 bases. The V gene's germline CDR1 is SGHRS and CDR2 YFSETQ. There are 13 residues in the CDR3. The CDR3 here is CASSPPGGETQYF. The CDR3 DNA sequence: TGCGCCAGCAGTCCTCCGGGTGGGGAGACCCAGTACTTC. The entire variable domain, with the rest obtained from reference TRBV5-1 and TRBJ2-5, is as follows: KAGVTQTPRYLIKTRGQQVTLSCSPISGHRSVSWYQQTPGQGLQFLFEYFSETQRNKGNFPGRFSGRQFSNSRSEMNVSTLELGDSALYLCASSPPGGETQYFGPGTRLLVL.

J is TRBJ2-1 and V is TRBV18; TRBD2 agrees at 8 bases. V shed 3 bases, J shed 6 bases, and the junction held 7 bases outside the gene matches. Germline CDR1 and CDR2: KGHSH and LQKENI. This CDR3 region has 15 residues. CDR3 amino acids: CASSPQRERVNEQFF. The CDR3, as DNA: TGTGCCAGCTCACCTCAGCGGGAGCGGGTCAATGAGCAGTTCTTC.

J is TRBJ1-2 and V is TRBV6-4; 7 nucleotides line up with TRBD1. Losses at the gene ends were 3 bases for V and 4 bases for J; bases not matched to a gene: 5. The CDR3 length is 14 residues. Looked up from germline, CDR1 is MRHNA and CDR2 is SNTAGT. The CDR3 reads CASSEGTVGYGYTF. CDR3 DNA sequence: TGTGCCAGCAGTGAAGGGACAGTGGGCTATGGCTACACCTTC.

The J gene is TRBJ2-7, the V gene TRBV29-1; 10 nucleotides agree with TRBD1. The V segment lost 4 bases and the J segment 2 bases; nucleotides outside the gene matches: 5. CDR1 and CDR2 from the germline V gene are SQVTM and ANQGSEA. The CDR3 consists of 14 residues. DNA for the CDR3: TGCAGCGTTGTAGGGACAGGGGACACCTACGAGCAGTACTTC. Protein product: CSVVGTGDTYEQYF.